The 13 T cell receptor beta chains below all came from one sample that was sequenced in a study of blood T cells in healthy people across ages. Sample-barcoded 5' priming and a J-beta primer mix drove a second PCR of 7 to 11 cycles. MiXCR, run by TCRdb on the 5' RACE reads, gives a single entry per CDR3 protein. The sample carries hundreds of thousands of distinct CDR3 sequences, roughly 56% recorded once. The sequenced material came from blood. These receptors all stem from a man aged 35-49 years in good health.

CDR3 DNA: TGCGCCAGCAAGAGCTTGCCTCGAACTCAGGCCACAGATACGCAGTATTTT. Its translation: CASKSLPRTQATDTQYF. This chain links TRBV5-1 with TRBJ2-3; no clear D. The germline gives CDR1 SGHRS, CDR2 YFSETQ. The CDR3 has 17 residues. Between the trimmed V and J ends, which lost 6 bases and 2 bases, there was a span of 22 bases.

The J gene is TRBJ2-2, the V gene TRBV2; no firm D call. This CDR3 region has 14 residues. V lost 6 bases to trimming and J lost 3 bases, with 11 bases between them. Germline loops: CDR1 SNHLY, CDR2 FYNNEI. The CDR3 spells CASRSPRDTGELFF. The CDR3 nucleotides are TGTGCCAGCAGATCCCCGAGAGACACCGGGGAGCTGTTTTTT.

The rearrangement links TRBV28 to TRBJ2-5; D call uncertain. V lost 5 bases and J lost 13, with 23 bases in between. The CDR3 runs to 14 residues. The germline V gene encodes CDR1 MDHEN and CDR2 SYDVKM. CDR3 amino acids: CASSHPPYPELRYF. In DNA, the CDR3 is TGTGCCAGCAGTCATCCCCCGTATCCGGAGTTGAGGTACTTC. The variable domain in full, completed from reference TRBV28 and TRBJ2-5, reads DVKVTQSSRYLVKRTGEKVFLECVQDMDHENMFWYRQDPGLGLRLIYFSYDVKMKEKGDIPEGYSVSREKKERFSLILESASTNQTSMYLCASSHPPYPELRYFGPGTRLLVL.

This chain connects TRBV20-1 to TRBJ2-5; the D gene is possibly TRBD2 (6 bases). The CDR3 totals 16 residues. V was shortened by 4 bases and J by 11 bases, with 29 bases between the two germline ends. CDR1 DFQATT and CDR2 SNEGSKA come from the germline V gene (reference sequence). The CDR3 reads CSATPRLGVSYNEQYF. As DNA, the CDR3 is TGCAGTGCTACCCCTAGACTAGGGGTCTCCTACAATGAGCAGTACTTC.

This clonotype has more than one count but fewer than ten. The rearrangement uses TRBV5-1 and TRBJ2-5; 7 bases are shared with TRBD1. The CDR3 has 16 amino acids. V shed 3 bases and J 0 bases; nucleotides not matched to a gene: 8. Germline V gives CDR1 SGHRS, CDR2 YFSETQ. The CDR3 region is CASSSRGLSYQETQYF. The DNA of the CDR3 is TGCGCCAGCAGCTCAAGGGGGCTCTCGTACCAAGAGACCCAGTACTTC.

The V and J genes are TRBV28 and TRBJ1-2, with a tentative D call TRBD1 (5 bases). Germline-derived CDR1 and CDR2 are MDHEN and SYDVKM. CDR3 length equals 14 residues. The V and J ends lost 11 bases and 2 bases respectively, with 18 bases between them. The CDR3: CAGSTAAGNYGYTF. The CDR3 DNA is TGTGCCGGATCGACAGCCGCCGGGAACTATGGCTACACCTTC.

The chain recombines TRBV7-9 with TRBJ1-2; D gene unclear. The germline V gene encodes CDR1 SEHNR and CDR2 FQNEAQ (reference sequence). The CDR3 spans 11 residues. V was pared by 5 bases and J by 7 bases, with 8 bases between. The CDR3 DNA reads as TGTGCCAGCAGCCGGTTATCTGGCTACACCTTC. Translation: CASSRLSGYTF.

The chain recombines TRBV9 with TRBJ2-4, with 10 bases identical to TRBD1. The CDR3 runs 15 residues. Germline CDR1 and CDR2: SGDLS and YYNGEE. The junction had 5 bases not matched to a gene; V was cut back by 2 bases and J by 6 bases. CDR3 sequence: CASSVTGGGINIQYF. The CDR3, as DNA: TGTGCCAGCAGCGTGACAGGGGGCGGGATAAACATTCAGTACTTC. The full variable domain, in which reference TRBV9 and TRBJ2-4 provide the parts outside the CDR3, is DSGVTQTPKHLITATGQRVTLRCSPRSGDLSVYWYQQSLDQGLQFLIQYYNGEERAKGNILERFSAQQFPDLHSELNLSSLELGDSALYFCASSVTGGGINIQYFGAGTRLSVL.

The rearrangement links TRBV9 to TRBJ2-3; 7 nucleotides align to TRBD2. Germline trimming cut 0 bases from V and 2 bases from J; bases unmatched to any gene: 3. This CDR3 contains 15 residues. The germline CDR1 and CDR2 sequences are SGDLS and YYNGEE. CDR3 bases: TGTGCCAGCAGCGTAGAGGGACTATTCACAGATACGCAGTATTTT. This encodes CASSVEGLFTDTQYF.

The chain couples TRBV12-3 or TRBV12-4 to TRBJ2-4; D possibly corresponds to TRBD1 (6 bases). Matching the DNA end better, TRBJ2-7 makes the J call doubtful. CDR3 length: 14 residues. The CDR3 protein is CASSLRTVNYEQYF. CDR3 DNA: TGTGCCAGCAGTTTAAGGACAGTAAACTACGAGCAGTACTTC.

CDR3 nucleotide sequence: TGCAGTGCTAGCCCTCTGGGCAGCTACGGGGCCAACGTCCTGACTTTC. The encoded protein is CSASPLGSYGANVLTF. The chain links TRBV20-1 to TRBJ2-6; D gene ambiguous. The CDR3 loop spans 16 amino acids. V lost 3 bases and J lost 4, with 16 bases in between. Per germline, CDR1 DFQATT and CDR2 SNEGSKA (reference sequence).

This clonotype was seen at least ten times. Here the CDR3 DNA reads TGTGCCAGCAGCTTATTTGGGGGCCAGAACACCGGGGAGCTGTTTTTT. Protein: CASSLFGGQNTGELFF. This chain links TRBV7-2 with TRBJ2-2; TRBD1 might be the D (6 bases). V was clipped by 2 bases and J by 1 base, with 11 bases between them. The CDR3 runs 16 residues. CDR1 SGHTA and CDR2 FQGNSA come from the germline V gene. The whole variable domain, remainder taken from reference TRBV7-2 and TRBJ2-2, is GAGVSQSPSNKVTEKGKDVELRCDPISGHTALYWYRQSLGQGLEFLIYFQGNSAPDKSGLPSDRFSAERTGGSVSTLTIQRTQQEDSAVYLCASSLFGGQNTGELFFGEGSRLTVL.

This chain uses TRBV4-3 with TRBJ2-3; no reliable D call. The CDR3 spans 15 residues. Germline CDR1 reads LGHNA; CDR2 reads YSLEER. V gave up 0 bases and J gave up 1 base, with 8 bases separating them. This CDR3 is CASSQETAGTDTQYF. DNA of the CDR3: TGCGCCAGCAGCCAAGAAACTGCGGGCACAGATACGCAGTATTTT.